This T cell receptor beta chain comes out of a study of T-cell reconstitution after alpha-beta-depleted transplantation in children. The study's findings and limits: The authors attributed T-cell counts and diversity one year after transplant mostly to newly produced T cells.

This clonotype has ten or more counts. Antigen specificity is unknown. Germline V gives CDR1 SGDLS, CDR2 YYNGEE. This CDR3 region has 13 residues. V gave up 0 bases and J gave up 9 bases, with 7 bases separating them. Researchers prepared the TCRbeta library using unique molecular identifiers, the study reports. TCRdb re-analysed the PCR reads in MiXCR, keeping a single row per CDR3 protein. Among 280,000 or so distinct CDR3 sequences listed, under 14% were seen once. The source is a male patient under 10 years old who had a stem cell transplant for chronic granulomatous disease, so the T cells may come from the graft donor. Sequences were derived from peripheral blood, sampled 180 days after TCRalphabeta/CD19-depleted stem cell transplant. This chain links TRBV9 with TRBJ1-6; no definite D call. Here the CDR3 reads CASSVEVISPLHF. The CDR3, as DNA: TGTGCCAGCAGCGTAGAAGTTATTTCACCCCTCCACTTT. The variable domain in full, completed from reference TRBV9 and TRBJ1-6, reads DSGVTQTPKHLITATGQRVTLRCSPRSGDLSVYWYQQSLDQGLQFLIQYYNGEERAKGNILERFSAQQFPDLHSELNLSSLELGDSALYFCASSVEVISPLHFGNGTRLTVT.